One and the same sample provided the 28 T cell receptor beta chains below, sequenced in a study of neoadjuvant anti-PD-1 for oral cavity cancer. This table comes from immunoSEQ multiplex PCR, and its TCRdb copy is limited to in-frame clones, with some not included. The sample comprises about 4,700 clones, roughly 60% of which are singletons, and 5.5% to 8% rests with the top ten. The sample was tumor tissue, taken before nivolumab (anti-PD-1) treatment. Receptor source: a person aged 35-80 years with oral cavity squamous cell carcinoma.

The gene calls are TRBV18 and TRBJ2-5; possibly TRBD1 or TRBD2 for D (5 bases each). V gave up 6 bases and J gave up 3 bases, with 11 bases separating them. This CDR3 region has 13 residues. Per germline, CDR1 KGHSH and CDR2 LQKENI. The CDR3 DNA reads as TGTGCCAGCTCCCCCGGGGCAGAAGAGACCCAGTACTTC. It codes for CASSPGAEETQYF.

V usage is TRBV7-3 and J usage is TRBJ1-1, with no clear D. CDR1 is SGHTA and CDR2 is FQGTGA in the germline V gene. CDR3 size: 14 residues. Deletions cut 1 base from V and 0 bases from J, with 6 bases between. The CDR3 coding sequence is TGTGCCAGCAGCTTAAATCAGGTGAACACTGAAGCTTTCTTT. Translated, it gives CASSLNQVNTEAFF.

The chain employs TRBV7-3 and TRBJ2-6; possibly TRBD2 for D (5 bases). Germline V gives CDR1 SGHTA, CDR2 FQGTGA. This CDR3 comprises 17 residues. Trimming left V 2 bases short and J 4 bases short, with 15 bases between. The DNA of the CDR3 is TGTGCCAGCAGCTTAGTACGCGGGCATGGAGGGGCCAACGTCCTGACTTTC. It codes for CASSLVRGHGGANVLTF. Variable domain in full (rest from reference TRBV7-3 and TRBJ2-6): GAGVSQTPSNKVTEKGKYVELRCDPISGHTALYWYRQSLGQGPEFLIYFQGTGAADDSGLPNDRFFAVRPEGSVSTLKIQRTERGDSAVYLCASSLVRGHGGANVLTFGAGSRLTVL.

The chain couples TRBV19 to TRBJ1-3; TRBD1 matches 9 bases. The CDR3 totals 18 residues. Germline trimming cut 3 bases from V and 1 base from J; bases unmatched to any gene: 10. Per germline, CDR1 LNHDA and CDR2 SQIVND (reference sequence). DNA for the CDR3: TGTGCCAGTAGTATTGGTACAGGGGGCATCTTATCTGGAAACACCATATATTTT. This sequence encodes CASSIGTGGILSGNTIYF.

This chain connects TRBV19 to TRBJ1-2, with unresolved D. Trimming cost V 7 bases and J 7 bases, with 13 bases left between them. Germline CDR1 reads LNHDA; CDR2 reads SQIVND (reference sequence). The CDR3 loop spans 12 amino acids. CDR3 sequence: CASTTLGGGYTF. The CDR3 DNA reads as TGTGCCAGTACCACCCTGGGAGGTGGCTACACCTTC.

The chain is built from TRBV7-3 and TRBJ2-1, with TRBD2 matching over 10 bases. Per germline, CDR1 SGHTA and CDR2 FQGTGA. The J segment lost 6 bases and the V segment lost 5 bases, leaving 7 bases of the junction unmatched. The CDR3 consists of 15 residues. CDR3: CASSIRGTSANEQFF. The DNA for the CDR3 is TGTGCCAGCAGCATAAGGGGGACTAGCGCCAATGAGCAGTTCTTC.

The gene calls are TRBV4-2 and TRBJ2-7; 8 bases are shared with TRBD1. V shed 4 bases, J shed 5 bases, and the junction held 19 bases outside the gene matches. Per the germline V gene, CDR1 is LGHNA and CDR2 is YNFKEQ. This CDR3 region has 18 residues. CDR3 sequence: CASSRKDRVGLLGHEQYF. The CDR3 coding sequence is TGTGCCAGCAGCCGGAAGGACAGGGTAGGGCTTTTGGGACACGAGCAGTACTTC.

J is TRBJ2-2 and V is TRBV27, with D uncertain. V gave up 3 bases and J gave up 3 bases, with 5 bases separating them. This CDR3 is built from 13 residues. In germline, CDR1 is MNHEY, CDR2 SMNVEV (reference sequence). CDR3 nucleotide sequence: TGTGCCAGCAGTTTTACGGACACCGGGGAGCTGTTTTTT. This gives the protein CASSFTDTGELFF.

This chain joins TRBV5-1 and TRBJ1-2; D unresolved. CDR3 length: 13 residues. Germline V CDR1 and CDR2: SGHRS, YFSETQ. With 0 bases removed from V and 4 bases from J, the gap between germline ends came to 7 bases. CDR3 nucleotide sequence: TGCGCCAGCAGCTTGGCCGGAGGCTATGGCTACACCTTC. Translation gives CASSLAGGYGYTF.

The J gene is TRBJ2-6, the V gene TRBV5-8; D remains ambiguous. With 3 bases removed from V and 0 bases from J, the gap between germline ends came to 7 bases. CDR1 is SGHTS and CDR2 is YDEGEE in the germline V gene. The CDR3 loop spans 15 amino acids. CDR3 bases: TGTGCCAGCAGCTCGACCAGCTCTGGGGCCAACGTCCTGACTTTC. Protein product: CASSSTSSGANVLTF.

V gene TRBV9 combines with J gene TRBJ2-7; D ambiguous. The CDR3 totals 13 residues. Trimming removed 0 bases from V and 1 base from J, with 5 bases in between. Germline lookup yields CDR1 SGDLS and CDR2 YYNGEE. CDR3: CASSVAVSYEQYF. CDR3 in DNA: TGTGCCAGCAGCGTAGCCGTGTCCTACGAGCAGTACTTC.

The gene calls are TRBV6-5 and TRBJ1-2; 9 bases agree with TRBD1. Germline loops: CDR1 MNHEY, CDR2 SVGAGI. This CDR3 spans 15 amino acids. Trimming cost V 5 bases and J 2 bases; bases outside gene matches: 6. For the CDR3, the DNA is TGTGCCAGCAGTACGGGACAGGGTGGAAACTATGGCTACACCTTC. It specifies CASSTGQGGNYGYTF.

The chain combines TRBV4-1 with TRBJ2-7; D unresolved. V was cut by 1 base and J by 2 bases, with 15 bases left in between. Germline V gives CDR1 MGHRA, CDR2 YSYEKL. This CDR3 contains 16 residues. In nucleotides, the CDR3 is TGCGCCAGCAGCCAAGGAATCGGCCGCGCCGCCTACGAGCAGTACTTC. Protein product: CASSQGIGRAAYEQYF.

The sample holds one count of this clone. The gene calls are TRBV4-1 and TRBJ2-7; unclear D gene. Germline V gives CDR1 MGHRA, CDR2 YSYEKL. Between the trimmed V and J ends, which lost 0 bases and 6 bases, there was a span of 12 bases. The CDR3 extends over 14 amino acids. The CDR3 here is CASSQDARNSEQYF. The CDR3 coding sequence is TGCGCCAGCAGCCAAGATGCCCGGAACTCCGAGCAGTACTTC.

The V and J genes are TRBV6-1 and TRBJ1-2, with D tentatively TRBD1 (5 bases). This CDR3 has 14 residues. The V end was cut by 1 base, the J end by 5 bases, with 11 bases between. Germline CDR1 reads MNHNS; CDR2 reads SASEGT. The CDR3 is CASSEVIAGYGYTF. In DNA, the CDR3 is TGTGCCAGCAGTGAAGTGATAGCAGGGTATGGCTACACCTTC.

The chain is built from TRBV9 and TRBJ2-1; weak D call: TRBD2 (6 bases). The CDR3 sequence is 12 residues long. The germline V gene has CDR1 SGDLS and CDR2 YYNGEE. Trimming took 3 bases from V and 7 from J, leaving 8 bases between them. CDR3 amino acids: CASSGGGNEQFF. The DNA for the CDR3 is TGTGCCAGCAGCGGTGGGGGGAATGAGCAGTTCTTC. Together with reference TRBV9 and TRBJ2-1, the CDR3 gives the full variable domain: DSGVTQTPKHLITATGQRVTLRCSPRSGDLSVYWYQQSLDQGLQFLIQYYNGEERAKGNILERFSAQQFPDLHSELNLSSLELGDSALYFCASSGGGNEQFFGPGTRLTVL.

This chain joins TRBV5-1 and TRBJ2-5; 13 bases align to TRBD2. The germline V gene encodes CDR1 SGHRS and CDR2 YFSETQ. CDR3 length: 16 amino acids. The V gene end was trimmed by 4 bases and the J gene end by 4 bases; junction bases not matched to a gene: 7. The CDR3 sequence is CASSPGTSGIVETQYF. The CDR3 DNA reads TGCGCCAGCAGCCCTGGGACTAGCGGGATAGTAGAGACCCAGTACTTC. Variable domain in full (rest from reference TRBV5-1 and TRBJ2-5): KAGVTQTPRYLIKTRGQQVTLSCSPISGHRSVSWYQQTPGQGLQFLFEYFSETQRNKGNFPGRFSGRQFSNSRSEMNVSTLELGDSALYLCASSPGTSGIVETQYFGPGTRLLVL.

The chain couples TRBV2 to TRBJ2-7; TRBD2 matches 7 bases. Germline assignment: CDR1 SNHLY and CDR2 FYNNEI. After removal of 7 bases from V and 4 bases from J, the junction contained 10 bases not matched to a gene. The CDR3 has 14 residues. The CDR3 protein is CASKKVAGVYEQYF. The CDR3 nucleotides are TGTGCCAGCAAAAAGGTCGCGGGAGTGTACGAGCAGTACTTC.

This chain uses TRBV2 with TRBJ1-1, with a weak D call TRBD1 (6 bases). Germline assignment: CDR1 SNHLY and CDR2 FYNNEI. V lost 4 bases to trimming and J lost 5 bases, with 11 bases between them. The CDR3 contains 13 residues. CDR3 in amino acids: CASSGGGRTEAFF. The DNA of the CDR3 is TGTGCCAGCAGTGGGGGGGGGCGGACTGAAGCTTTCTTT.

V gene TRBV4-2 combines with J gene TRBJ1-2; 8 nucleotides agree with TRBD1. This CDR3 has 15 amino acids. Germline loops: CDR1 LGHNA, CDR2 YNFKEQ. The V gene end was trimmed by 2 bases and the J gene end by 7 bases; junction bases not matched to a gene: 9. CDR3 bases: TGTGCCAGCAGCCAACCACGGGCAGGGGGCTTTGGCTACACCTTC. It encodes CASSQPRAGGFGYTF.

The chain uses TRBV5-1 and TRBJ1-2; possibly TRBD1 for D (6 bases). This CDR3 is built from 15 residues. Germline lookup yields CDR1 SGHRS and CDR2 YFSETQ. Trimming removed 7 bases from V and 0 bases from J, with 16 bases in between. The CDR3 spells CASSQGNPSNYGYTF. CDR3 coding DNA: TGCGCCAGCTCGCAGGGGAACCCGTCTAACTATGGCTACACCTTC.

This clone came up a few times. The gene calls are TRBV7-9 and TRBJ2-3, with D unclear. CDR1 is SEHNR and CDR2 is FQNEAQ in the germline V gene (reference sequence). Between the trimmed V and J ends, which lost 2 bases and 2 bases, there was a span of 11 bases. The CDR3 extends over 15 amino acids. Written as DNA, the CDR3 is TGTGCCAGCAGCTTAATGGTAACTCCCACAGATACGCAGTATTTT. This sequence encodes CASSLMVTPTDTQYF.

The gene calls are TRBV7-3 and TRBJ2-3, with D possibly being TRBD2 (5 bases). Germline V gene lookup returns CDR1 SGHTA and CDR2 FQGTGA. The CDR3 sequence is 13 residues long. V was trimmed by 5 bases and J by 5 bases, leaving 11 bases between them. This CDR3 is CASSLESGDTQYF. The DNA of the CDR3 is TGTGCCAGCAGCCTAGAAAGCGGAGATACGCAGTATTTT.

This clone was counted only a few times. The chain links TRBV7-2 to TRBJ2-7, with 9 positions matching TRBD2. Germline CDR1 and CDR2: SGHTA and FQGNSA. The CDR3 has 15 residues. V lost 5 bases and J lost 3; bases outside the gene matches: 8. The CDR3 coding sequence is TGTGCCAGCAGCAAGGGACTAGCAGACGGCTACGAGCAGTACTTC. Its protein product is CASSKGLADGYEQYF.

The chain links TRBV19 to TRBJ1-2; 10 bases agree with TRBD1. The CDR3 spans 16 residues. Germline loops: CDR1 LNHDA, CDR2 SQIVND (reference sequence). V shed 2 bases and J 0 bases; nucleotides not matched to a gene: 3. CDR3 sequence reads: CASSIPGQGANYGYTF. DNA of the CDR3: TGTGCCAGTAGTATACCCGGACAGGGGGCTAACTATGGCTACACCTTC.

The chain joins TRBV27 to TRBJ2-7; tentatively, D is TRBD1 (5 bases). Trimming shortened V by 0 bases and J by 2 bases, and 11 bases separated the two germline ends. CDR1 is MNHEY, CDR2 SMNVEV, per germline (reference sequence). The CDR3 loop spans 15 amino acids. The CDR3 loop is CASSLSQGAPYEQYF. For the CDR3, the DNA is TGTGCCAGCAGTTTATCGCAGGGTGCCCCCTACGAGCAGTACTTC.

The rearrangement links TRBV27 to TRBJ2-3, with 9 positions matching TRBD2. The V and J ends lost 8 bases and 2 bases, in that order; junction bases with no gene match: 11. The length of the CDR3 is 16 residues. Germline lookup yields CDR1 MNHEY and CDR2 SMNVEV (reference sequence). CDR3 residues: CASGSGGSVATDTQYF. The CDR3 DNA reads TGTGCCAGCGGTAGCGGGGGTTCGGTCGCCACAGATACGCAGTATTTT.

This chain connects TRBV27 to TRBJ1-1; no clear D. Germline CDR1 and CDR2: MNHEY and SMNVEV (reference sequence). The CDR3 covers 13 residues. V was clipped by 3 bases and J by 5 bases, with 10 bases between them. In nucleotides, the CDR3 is TGTGCCAGCAGTTTCGGTCGAAGTACTGAAGCTTTCTTT. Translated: CASSFGRSTEAFF.